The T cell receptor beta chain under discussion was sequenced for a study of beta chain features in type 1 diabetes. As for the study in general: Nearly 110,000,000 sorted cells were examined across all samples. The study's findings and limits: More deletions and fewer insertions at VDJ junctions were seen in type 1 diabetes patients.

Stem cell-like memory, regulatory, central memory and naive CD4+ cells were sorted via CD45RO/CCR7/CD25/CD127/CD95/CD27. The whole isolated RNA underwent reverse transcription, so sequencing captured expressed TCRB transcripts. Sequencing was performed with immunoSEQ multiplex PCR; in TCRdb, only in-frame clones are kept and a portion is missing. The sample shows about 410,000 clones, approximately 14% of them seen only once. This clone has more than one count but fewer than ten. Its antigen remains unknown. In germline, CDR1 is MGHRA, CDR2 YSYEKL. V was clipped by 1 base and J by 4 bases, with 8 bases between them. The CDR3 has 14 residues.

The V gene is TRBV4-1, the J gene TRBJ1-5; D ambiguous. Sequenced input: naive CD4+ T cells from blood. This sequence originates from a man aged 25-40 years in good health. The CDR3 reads CASSQGVTNQPQHF. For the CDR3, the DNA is TGCGCCAGCAGCCAAGGGGTGACAAATCAGCCCCAGCATTTT.